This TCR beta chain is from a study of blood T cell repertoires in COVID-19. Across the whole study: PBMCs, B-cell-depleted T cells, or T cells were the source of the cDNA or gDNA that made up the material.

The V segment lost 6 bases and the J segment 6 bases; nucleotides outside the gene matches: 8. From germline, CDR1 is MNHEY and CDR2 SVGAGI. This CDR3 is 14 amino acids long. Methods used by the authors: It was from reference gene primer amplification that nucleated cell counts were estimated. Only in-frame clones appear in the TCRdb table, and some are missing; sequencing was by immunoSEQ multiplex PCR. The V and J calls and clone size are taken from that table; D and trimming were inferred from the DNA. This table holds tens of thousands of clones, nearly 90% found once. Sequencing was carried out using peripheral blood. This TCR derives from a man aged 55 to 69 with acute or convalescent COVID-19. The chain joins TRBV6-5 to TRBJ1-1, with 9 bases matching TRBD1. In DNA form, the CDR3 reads TGTGCCAGCAGGCTACAGGGGGCGGTGGCTGAAGCTTTCTTT. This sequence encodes CASRLQGAVAEAFF.